This entry features one TCR beta chain sequence. This entry is derived from a study of blood T cell repertoires in COVID-19. Study-wide background: PBMCs, B-cell-depleted T cells, or T cells were the source of the cDNA or gDNA that made up the material.

TCRdb's table, derived via immunoSEQ multiplex PCR, lists solely in-frame clones and lacks some. The table records over 200,000 clones, around 85% of them present only once. The ends lost 4 bases at V and 1 base at J; junction bases unmatched: 2. This CDR3 is built from 14 residues. Germline V lookup: CDR1 SEHNR, CDR2 FQNEAQ (reference sequence). Assignment of participants to cohorts was predicated upon participant-reported clinical history. This chain joins TRBV7-9 and TRBJ1-2, with 8 positions matching TRBD1. The TCR comes from a man aged 35 to 55 who had recovered from COVID-19. The sample taken for sequencing was PBMCs or T cells enriched from blood (not recorded which). The CDR3 sequence: CASSSDRGNYGYTF. The CDR3 bases are TGTGCCAGCAGCTCCGACAGGGGTAACTATGGCTACACCTTC.